The 28 T cell receptor beta chains listed next were all sequenced from one sample in a study of CD8 T cells in ankylosing spondylitis. Study conclusions and caveats: Ankylosing spondylitis blood seemed to carry a telltale TCR beta motif made of several highly homologous variants.

No antigen is known for these receptors. TCRdb processed the 5' RACE reads anew with MiXCR; each CDR3 protein has one entry. The data show 350,000 or so distinct CDR3 sequences, roughly 8% seen once. Sequenced input: blood, either unsorted or a sorted T cell fraction (not recorded which). Every receptor here comes from a male donor with ankylosing spondylitis.

The table lists this clonotype with a few counts. The rearrangement links TRBV5-1 to TRBJ2-3; 12 bases agree with TRBD2. The V and J ends lost 3 bases and 9 bases, in that order; junction bases with no gene match: 2. The CDR3 spans 13 residues. Germline CDR1 and CDR2: SGHRS and YFSETQ. The CDR3 loop is CASSYGTSGTQYF. The CDR3 nucleotides are TGCGCCAGCAGCTACGGGACTAGCGGGACGCAGTATTTT.

The rearrangement uses TRBV18 and TRBJ2-2; 11 nucleotides line up with TRBD2. Germline loops: CDR1 KGHSH, CDR2 LQKENI. V dropped 6 bases and J dropped 5; count of bases not matched to a gene: 8. The CDR3 has 16 residues. In nucleotides, the CDR3 is TGTGCCAGCTCGCGACCGACTAGCGGGAATACCGGGGAGCTGTTTTTT. It translates to CASSRPTSGNTGELFF.

This clonotype was counted a few times. The gene calls are TRBV12-3 or TRBV12-4 and TRBJ1-5, with D possibly matching TRBD1 (6 bases). Trimming removed 2 bases at V and 2 bases at J, with 16 bases between. The CDR3 contains 17 residues. In DNA, the CDR3 is TGTGCCAGCAGTTTAAGAGTGACAGGCAGTGGCAATCAGCCCCAGCATTTT. It is translated as CASSLRVTGSGNQPQHF.

This clonotype was seen more than once but under ten times. V usage is TRBV5-1 and J usage is TRBJ2-7; 12 nucleotides agree with TRBD2. This CDR3 is 17 amino acids long. V was pared by 3 bases and J by 6 bases, with 13 bases of the junction left unmatched. Germline V lookup: CDR1 SGHRS, CDR2 YFSETQ. For the CDR3, the DNA is TGCGCCAGCAGCTACCACCCGACTAGCGGGAGCGTGGTCGAGCAGTACTTC. Protein sequence: CASSYHPTSGSVVEQYF.

The genes are TRBV7-9 and TRBJ1-4, with 7 nucleotides matching TRBD1. V dropped 4 bases and J dropped 3; count of bases not matched to a gene: 5. This CDR3 is built from 15 residues. Germline CDR1 SEHNR, CDR2 FQNEAQ (reference sequence). The CDR3 loop is CASSSRDRSNEKLFF. The CDR3 coding sequence is TGTGCCAGCAGCTCTCGGGACAGATCTAATGAAAAACTGTTTTTT. Full variable domain (missing parts from reference TRBV7-9 and TRBJ1-4): DTGVSQNPRHKITKRGQNVTFRCDPISEHNRLYWYRQTLGQGPEFLTYFQNEAQLEKSRLLSDRFSAERPKGSFSTLEIQRTEQGDSAMYLCASSSRDRSNEKLFFGSGTQLSVL.

For this clonotype: The junction departs from germline at one end; a sequencing error may be responsible. The gene calls are TRBV12-3 or TRBV12-4 and TRBJ2-1; possible D gene TRBD1, 5 bases. This CDR3 spans 11 amino acids. CDR3 in DNA: TGTGCCAGCAGTTCGGGTTTCCAAGGGGTCTTC. Its protein product is CASSSGFQGVF.

This clonotype showed up many times. The V and J genes are TRBV5-1 and TRBJ2-5, with 11 bases identical to TRBD2. The CDR3 is 17 residues long. Germline V lookup: CDR1 SGHRS, CDR2 YFSETQ. V was clipped by 1 base and J by 7 bases; unmatched bases: 12. The CDR3 nucleotides are TGCGCCAGCAGCTTGAGGGGTCTAGCGGGAGGAGGCGGGACCCAGTACTTC. This translates into CASSLRGLAGGGGTQYF.

This clonotype appeared many times. V usage is TRBV5-1 and J usage is TRBJ2-7, with 7 positions matching TRBD1. The CDR3 sequence is 12 residues long. V lost 5 bases and J lost 3; bases outside the gene matches: 2. Germline loops: CDR1 SGHRS, CDR2 YFSETQ. The DNA of the CDR3 is TGCGCCAGCAGGGGACAGAGCTACGAGCAGTACTTC. This encodes CASRGQSYEQYF. The whole variable domain, filled in from reference TRBV5-1 and TRBJ2-7, reads KAGVTQTPRYLIKTRGQQVTLSCSPISGHRSVSWYQQTPGQGLQFLFEYFSETQRNKGNFPGRFSGRQFSNSRSEMNVSTLELGDSALYLCASRGQSYEQYFGPGTRLTVT.

V and J are TRBV10-2 and TRBJ1-2; D uncertain. The V gene's germline CDR1 is WSHSY and CDR2 SAAADI. The CDR3 length is 13 residues. V shed 3 bases and J shed 4 bases, with 9 bases lying between them. Here the CDR3 DNA reads TGCGCCAGCAGTGATAGGACTACCTATGGCTACACCTTC. It specifies CASSDRTTYGYTF.

Here the CDR3 DNA reads TGTGCCAGCAGTTTAGCCGTTGGGGCAGCAACTAATGAAAAACTGTTTTTT. Residues: CASSLAVGAATNEKLFF. The genes are TRBV12-3 or TRBV12-4 and TRBJ1-4; possible D gene TRBD1, 5 bases. CDR3 length equals 17 residues. V lost 0 bases to trimming and J lost 0 bases, with 11 bases between them.

The J gene is TRBJ2-7, the V gene TRBV20-1, with 7 bases fitting TRBD1. Germline CDR1 and CDR2: DFQATT and SNEGSKA (reference sequence). Unmatched junction bases numbered 11, after V lost 2 bases and J lost 7 bases. The CDR3 sequence is 14 residues long. The CDR3 reads CSARLTGAQWEQYF. The CDR3 nucleotides read TGCAGTGCTAGATTAACAGGGGCCCAGTGGGAGCAGTACTTC.

The chain uses TRBV5-1 and TRBJ2-5; no clear D. CDR1 and CDR2 (germline): SGHRS, YFSETQ. V lost 0 bases and J lost 2, with 17 bases in between. This CDR3 contains 17 residues. DNA of the CDR3: TGCGCCAGCAGCTTGGCAGCGTTCGGGCAGAGGCAAGAGACCCAGTACTTC. This sequence encodes CASSLAAFGQRQETQYF.

This clonotype was recorded once. V is TRBV2 and J is TRBJ2-1; the D gene is possibly TRBD1 (6 bases). The CDR3 is 13 residues long. Germline V gives CDR1 SNHLY, CDR2 FYNNEI. Trimming took 7 bases from V and 8 from J, leaving 15 bases between them. The CDR3 loop reads CASMPGTSYEQFF. Written as DNA, the CDR3 is TGTGCCAGCATGCCAGGGACATCGTATGAGCAGTTCTTC.

This clonotype was detected ten times or more. The chain has TRBV7-9 and TRBJ2-1; 8 nucleotides line up with TRBD2. Germline CDR1 is SEHNR and CDR2 is FQNEAQ (reference sequence). Unmatched junction bases numbered 10, after V lost 0 bases and J lost 6 bases. CDR3 length: 17 residues. For the CDR3, the DNA is TGTGCCAGCAGCTTAGCCCTTGGATTAGCGGGACTCAATGAGCAGTTCTTC. It encodes CASSLALGLAGLNEQFF.

CDR3 protein: CATSRTGTGAGELFF. The CDR3 coding sequence is TGTGCCACCAGTAGGACCGGGACAGGGGCCGGGGAGCTGTTTTTT. The J gene is TRBJ2-2, the V gene TRBV24-1; 10 positions agree with TRBD1. The CDR3 length is 15 residues. The junction had 6 bases not matched to a gene; V was cut back by 6 bases and J by 6 bases. Germline V CDR1 and CDR2: KGHDR, SFDVKD.

The chain joins TRBV6-2 or TRBV6-3 to TRBJ2-5, with 8 bases lining up with TRBD2. The length of the CDR3 is 13 residues. V lost 4 bases and J lost 3; bases outside the gene matches: 1. Germline loops: CDR1 MNHEY, CDR2 SVGEGT. The CDR3 is CASSWGLEETQYF. The CDR3, as DNA: TGTGCCAGCAGTTGGGGACTAGAAGAGACCCAGTACTTC.

CDR3 coding DNA: TGTGCCAGCAGCTCTCTGAGACTAGCGGGAGGGCCAAGTGGTCTCGAGCAGTACTTC. Translating gives CASSSLRLAGGPSGLEQYF. The chain carries TRBV11-2 and TRBJ2-7; TRBD2 matches 14 bases. This CDR3 comprises 19 residues. Trimming took 4 bases from V and 6 from J; bases not matched to a gene: 17. Germline V gene lookup returns CDR1 SGHAT and CDR2 FQNNGV.

In its sample, this clonotype was seen many times. This chain joins TRBV9 and TRBJ2-3; TRBD2 matches at 13 bases. Germline CDR1 SGDLS, CDR2 YYNGEE. V shed 3 bases and J 6 bases; nucleotides not matched to a gene: 7. CDR3 length equals 16 residues. The CDR3 region has the DNA TGTGCCAGCAGCGGAACTAGCGGGAGGGCCGCGGATACGCAGTATTTT. Protein product: CASSGTSGRAADTQYF.

This clonotype showed up many times. The chain has TRBV7-2 and TRBJ1-2, with D unresolved. Per germline, CDR1 SGHTA and CDR2 FQGNSA. V was trimmed by 1 base and J by 3 bases, leaving 9 bases between them. This CDR3 comprises 14 residues. Written as DNA, the CDR3 is TGTGCCAGCAGCTTAGGGACGGCATACTATGGCTACACCTTC. Translation gives CASSLGTAYYGYTF.

V gene TRBV6-1 combines with J gene TRBJ1-5; perhaps TRBD1 as D (5 bases). This CDR3 region has 15 residues. Looked up from germline, CDR1 is MNHNS and CDR2 is SASEGT. V lost 7 bases, J lost 5 bases, and 18 bases lay in between. The CDR3 region has the DNA TGTGCCAGCACCTCCTTAGATGGGACGGATCAGCCCCAGCATTTT. Protein: CASTSLDGTDQPQHF.

The chain is built from TRBV18 and TRBJ2-3; D unclear. This CDR3 is built from 16 residues. V lost 0 bases, J lost 0 bases, and 10 bases lay in between. Looked up from germline, CDR1 is KGHSH and CDR2 is LQKENI. In DNA, the CDR3 is TGTGCCAGCTCACCACCTCCAAACTTTAGCACAGATACGCAGTATTTT. This encodes CASSPPPNFSTDTQYF.

This clonotype has a count of ten or more. The rearrangement links TRBV20-1 to TRBJ2-2; D tentatively reads TRBD1 or TRBD2 (5 bases each). The CDR3 runs 15 residues. V lost 4 bases, J lost 3 bases, and 15 bases lay in between. CDR1 is DFQATT, CDR2 SNEGSKA, per germline (reference sequence). In DNA, the CDR3 is TGCAGTGCTACGAGGGGCAGGGTGGACACCGGGGAGCTGTTTTTT. Translating gives CSATRGRVDTGELFF.

The J gene is TRBJ1-3, the V gene TRBV18, with D hard to call. This CDR3 has 15 amino acids. V was shortened by 3 bases and J by 0 bases, with 9 bases between the two germline ends. Germline V gene data show CDR1 as KGHSH and CDR2 as LQKENI. The CDR3 loop is CASSPASLSGNTIYF. CDR3 bases: TGTGCCAGCTCACCTGCGAGCCTCTCTGGAAACACCATATATTTT.

Here the CDR3 DNA reads TGCAGTGCTGGCGGGGGGCGGGACATTACCGATACGCAGTATTTT. Encoded protein: CSAGGGRDITDTQYF. J is TRBJ2-3 and V is TRBV20-1; 8 bases are shared with TRBD2. Germline trimming cut 5 bases from V and 6 bases from J; bases unmatched to any gene: 13. The CDR3 is 15 amino acids. The germline V gene has CDR1 DFQATT and CDR2 SNEGSKA (reference sequence).

This clonotype has a count of ten or more. In nucleotides, the CDR3 is TGTGCCAGCAGGGGGTGGGAGACCCAGTACTTC. Its protein product is CASRGWETQYF. The chain combines TRBV11-2 with TRBJ2-5; D gene ambiguous. CDR1 and CDR2 (germline): SGHAT, FQNNGV. The CDR3 length is 11 residues. Between the trimmed V and J ends, which lost 6 bases and 5 bases, there was a span of 7 bases.

This clonotype showed up just a few times. The V gene is TRBV9, the J gene TRBJ2-7, with 9 bases aligning to TRBD2. From germline, CDR1 is SGDLS and CDR2 YYNGEE. The CDR3 totals 15 residues. The V gene end was trimmed by 2 bases and the J gene end by 1 base; junction bases not matched to a gene: 4. In DNA, the CDR3 is TGTGCCAGCAGCGTCGGACTAGCGCGATCCTACGAGCAGTACTTC. Its protein is CASSVGLARSYEQYF.

V and J are TRBV6-2 or TRBV6-3 and TRBJ1-5; tentative D call: TRBD1 (6 bases). The germline V gene has CDR1 MNHEY and CDR2 SVGEGT. The V end was cut by 7 bases, the J end by 0 bases, with 19 bases between. This CDR3 contains 17 residues. CDR3 in DNA: TGTGCCAGCACTAGTGACGGGACACCGTATAGCAATCAGCCCCAGCATTTT. Translated: CASTSDGTPYSNQPQHF.

The chain uses TRBV19 and TRBJ2-3; TRBD2 aligns across 12 bases. The germline V gene encodes CDR1 LNHDA and CDR2 SQIVND (reference sequence). V lost 8 bases and J lost 5; bases outside the gene matches: 5. The CDR3 sequence is 14 residues long. DNA of the CDR3: TGTGCCAGTGAATCGGGACTAGCGGGAGATACGCAGTATTTT. This codes for CASESGLAGDTQYF.